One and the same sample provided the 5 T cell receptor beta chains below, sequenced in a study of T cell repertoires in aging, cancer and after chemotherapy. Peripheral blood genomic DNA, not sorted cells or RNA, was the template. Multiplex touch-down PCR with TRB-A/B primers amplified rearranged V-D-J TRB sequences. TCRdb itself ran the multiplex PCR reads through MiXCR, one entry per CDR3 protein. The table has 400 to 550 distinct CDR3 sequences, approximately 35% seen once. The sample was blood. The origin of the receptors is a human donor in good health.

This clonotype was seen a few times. CDR3 region: CATSRDVRDGYTF. As DNA, the CDR3 is TGTGCCACCAGCAGAGACGTACGGGATGGCTACACCTTC. The chain links TRBV15 to TRBJ1-2; D gene ambiguous. Germline values: CDR1 LNHNV, CDR2 YYDKDF (reference sequence). The V end was cut by 0 bases, the J end by 6 bases, with 8 bases between. CDR3 size: 13 residues. Full variable domain (rest looked up from reference TRBV15 and TRBJ1-2): DAMVIQNPRYQVTQFGKPVTLSCSQTLNHNVMYWYQQKSSQAPKLLFHYYDKDFNNEADTPDNFQSRRPNTSFCFLDIRSPGLGDTAMYLCATSRDVRDGYTFGSGTRLTVV.

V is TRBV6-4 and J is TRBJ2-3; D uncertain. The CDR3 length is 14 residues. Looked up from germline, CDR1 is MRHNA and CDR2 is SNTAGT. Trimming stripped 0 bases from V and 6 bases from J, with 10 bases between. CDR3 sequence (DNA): TGTGCCAGCAGTGACTCGACTGGCAGCGATACGCAGTATTTT. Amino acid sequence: CASSDSTGSDTQYF.

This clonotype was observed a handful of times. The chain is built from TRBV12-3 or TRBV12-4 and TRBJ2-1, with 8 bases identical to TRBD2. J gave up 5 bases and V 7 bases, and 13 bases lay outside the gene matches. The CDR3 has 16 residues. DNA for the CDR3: TGTGCCAGCACCTTAGAGGGCGGGGGGCGACACAATGAGCAGTTCTTC. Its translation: CASTLEGGGRHNEQFF.

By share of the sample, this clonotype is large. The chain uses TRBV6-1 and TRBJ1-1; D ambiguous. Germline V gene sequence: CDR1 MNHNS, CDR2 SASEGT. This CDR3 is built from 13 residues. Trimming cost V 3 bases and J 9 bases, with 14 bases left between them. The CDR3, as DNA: TGTGCCAGCAGTGAGTTTCCGACGGACCAAGCTTTCTTT. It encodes CASSEFPTDQAFF.

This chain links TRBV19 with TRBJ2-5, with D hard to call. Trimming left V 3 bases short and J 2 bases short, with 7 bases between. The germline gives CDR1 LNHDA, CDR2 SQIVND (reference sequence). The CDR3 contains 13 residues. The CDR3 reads CASSINWQETQYF. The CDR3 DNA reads TGTGCCAGTAGTATTAATTGGCAAGAGACCCAGTACTTC.